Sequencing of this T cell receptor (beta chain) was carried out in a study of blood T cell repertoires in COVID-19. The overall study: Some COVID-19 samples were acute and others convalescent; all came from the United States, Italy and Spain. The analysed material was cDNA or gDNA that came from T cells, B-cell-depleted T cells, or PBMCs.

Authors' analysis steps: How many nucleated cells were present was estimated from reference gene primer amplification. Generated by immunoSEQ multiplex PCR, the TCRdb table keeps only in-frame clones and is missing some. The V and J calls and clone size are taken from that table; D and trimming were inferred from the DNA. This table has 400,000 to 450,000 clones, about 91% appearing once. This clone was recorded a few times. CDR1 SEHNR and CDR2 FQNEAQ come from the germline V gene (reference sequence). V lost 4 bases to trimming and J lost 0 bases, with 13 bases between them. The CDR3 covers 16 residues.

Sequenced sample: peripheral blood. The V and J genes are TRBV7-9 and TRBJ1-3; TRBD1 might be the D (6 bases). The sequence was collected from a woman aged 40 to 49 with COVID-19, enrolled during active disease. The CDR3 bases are TGTGCCAGCAGCTCCCACTCAGGGGCCTCTGGAAACACCATATATTTT. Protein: CASSSHSGASGNTIYF.